The 20 T cell receptor beta chains below come from one sample, sequenced in a study of long-term antiretroviral therapy in people with HIV. Survey-level immunoSEQ v3.0 assays were run. The assay was immunoSEQ multiplex PCR, and TCRdb's table has in-frame clones only and misses some. The sample yields just under 35,000 clones, more than 75% seen once. This specimen was unsorted PBMCs, taken just under 2.9 years before starting antiretroviral therapy. These receptors all stem from a woman aged 30 to 39 with HIV.

This chain uses TRBV15 with TRBJ2-3, with 15 bases that match TRBD2. Germline CDR1 is LNHNV and CDR2 is YYDKDF (reference sequence). This CDR3 has 17 amino acids. V was pared by 2 bases and J by 3 bases, with 3 bases of the junction left unmatched. The CDR3 region is CATSRKGTSGGTDTQYF. The CDR3 nucleotides read TGTGCCACCAGCAGAAAGGGGACTAGCGGGGGGACAGATACGCAGTATTTT.

The chain uses TRBV2 and TRBJ1-2; D remains ambiguous. Trimming removed 1 base at V and 3 bases at J, with 6 bases between. The CDR3 loop spans 13 amino acids. Looked up from germline, CDR1 is SNHLY and CDR2 is FYNNEI. CDR3 nucleotides: TGTGCCAGCAGTGAAGTCCCGGACTATGGCTACACCTTC. It translates to CASSEVPDYGYTF.

The V call is TRBV15, the J call TRBJ2-5; no reliable D call. Germline CDR1 reads LNHNV; CDR2 reads YYDKDF (reference sequence). The CDR3 extends over 12 amino acids. Trimming shortened V by 1 base and J by 4 bases, and 4 bases separated the two germline ends. DNA for the CDR3: TGTGCCACCAGCAGAGTATTAGAGACCCAGTACTTC. Its protein product is CATSRVLETQYF.

The J gene is TRBJ1-3, the V gene TRBV9; D ambiguous. CDR1 is SGDLS and CDR2 is YYNGEE in the germline V gene. The CDR3 runs to 16 residues. V shed 0 bases and J shed 0 bases, with 10 bases lying between them. The CDR3 nucleotides read TGTGCCAGCAGCGTAGCCGGGCGGTCCTCTGGAAACACCATATATTTT. Residues: CASSVAGRSSGNTIYF.

V usage is TRBV4-1 and J usage is TRBJ2-1; D possibly corresponds to TRBD2 (6 bases). CDR3 size: 14 residues. CDR1 is MGHRA and CDR2 is YSYEKL in the germline V gene. V was cut by 0 bases and J by 8 bases, with 11 bases left in between. The CDR3 nucleotides read TGCGCCAGCAGCCAAGAGCGGAGGGGCGATGAGCAGTTCTTC. Translated: CASSQERRGDEQFF.

The genes are TRBV30 and TRBJ1-1; D call uncertain. Between the trimmed V and J ends, which lost 2 bases and 3 bases, there was a span of 7 bases. CDR1 and CDR2 from the germline V gene are GTSNPN and SVGIG (reference sequence). The CDR3 has 12 amino acids. The DNA of the CDR3 is TGTGCCTGGAGTAGGGTGGACACTGAAGCTTTCTTT. Its translation is CAWSRVDTEAFF.

This chain uses TRBV10-3 with TRBJ2-1, with D uncertain. Between the trimmed V and J ends, which lost 6 bases and 5 bases, there was a span of 11 bases. Germline V gene sequence: CDR1 ENHRY, CDR2 SYGVKD. This CDR3 has 13 residues. CDR3 nucleotides: TGTGCCATCAGCTCGACGGAAAACAATGAGCAGTTCTTC. It encodes CAISSTENNEQFF.

The chain is built from TRBV9 and TRBJ2-5; 12 nucleotides match TRBD2. The V gene's germline CDR1 is SGDLS and CDR2 YYNGEE. Losses at the gene ends were 0 bases for V and 2 bases for J; bases not matched to a gene: 8. The CDR3 has 18 residues. CDR3 in amino acids: CASSVGFELAGGQETQYF. The CDR3 coding sequence is TGTGCCAGCAGCGTAGGTTTCGAACTAGCGGGGGGACAAGAGACCCAGTACTTC.

V usage is TRBV11-2 and J usage is TRBJ2-7, with 11 bases lining up with TRBD1. This CDR3 comprises 17 residues. V dropped 0 bases and J dropped 3; count of bases not matched to a gene: 7. Germline values: CDR1 SGHAT, CDR2 FQNNGV. The CDR3 sequence is CASSLDLGQGAYYEQYF. In DNA, the CDR3 is TGTGCCAGCAGCTTAGATCTTGGACAGGGGGCTTACTACGAGCAGTACTTC.

The V and J genes are TRBV12-5 and TRBJ2-2; unclear D gene. The V and J ends lost 2 bases and 6 bases respectively, with 4 bases between them. Germline V CDR1 and CDR2: LGHNT, FRNRAP. The CDR3 is 12 residues long. CDR3 loop: CASGLISGELFF. The DNA for the CDR3 is TGTGCTAGTGGTTTGATCTCCGGGGAGCTGTTTTTT.

This clone was detected only a few times. The chain combines TRBV5-4 with TRBJ2-6, with D hard to call. CDR3 size: 15 residues. Germline V lookup: CDR1 SGHNT, CDR2 YYREEE (reference sequence). V lost 4 bases and J lost 2, with 10 bases in between. The CDR3 is CASSPKVTGANVLTF. The CDR3 DNA follows: TGTGCCAGCAGCCCCAAAGTAACTGGGGCCAACGTCCTGACTTTC. The whole variable domain, remainder taken from reference TRBV5-4 and TRBJ2-6, is ETGVTQSPTHLIKTRGQQVTLRCSSQSGHNTVSWYQQALGQGPQFIFQYYREEENGRGNFPPRFSGLQFPNYSSELNVNALELDDSALYLCASSPKVTGANVLTFGAGSRLTVL.

CDR3 coding DNA: TGTGCCAGCAGCTGGAAACTAGCGGGGGGCCGTTATACGCAGTATTTT. It is translated as CASSWKLAGGRYTQYF. The chain uses TRBV5-8 and TRBJ2-3, with 12 bases matching TRBD2. Germline CDR1 SGHTS, CDR2 YDEGEE. There are 16 residues in the CDR3. V lost 3 bases and J lost 7; bases outside the gene matches: 9.

The chain links TRBV5-1 to TRBJ1-4; 7 positions agree with TRBD1. After removal of 1 base from V and 8 bases from J, the junction contained 5 bases not matched to a gene. The CDR3 is 14 amino acids. In germline, CDR1 is SGHRS, CDR2 YFSETQ. The CDR3 nucleotides read TGCGCCAGCAGCTTGCGCCAGGGGGGGGAAAAACTGTTTTTT. This translates into CASSLRQGGEKLFF.

This clone has a handful of counts. The V call is TRBV5-1, the J call TRBJ2-7; no clear D gene. The V and J ends lost 0 bases and 6 bases respectively, with 7 bases between them. This CDR3 comprises 12 residues. The V gene's germline CDR1 is SGHRS and CDR2 YFSETQ. CDR3 sequence (DNA): TGCGCCAGCAGCTTGGCCGGCGGCGAGCAGTACTTC. It is translated as CASSLAGGEQYF.

The chain is built from TRBV27 and TRBJ2-1; 11 nucleotides agree with TRBD2. CDR1 and CDR2 from the germline V gene are MNHEY and SMNVEV (reference sequence). The CDR3 contains 16 residues. The J segment lost 3 bases and the V segment lost 0 bases, leaving 1 base of the junction unmatched. The chain's CDR3 is CASSLSSGGVYNEQFF. Written as DNA, the CDR3 is TGTGCCAGCAGTTTATCTAGCGGGGGGGTCTACAATGAGCAGTTCTTC.

The rearrangement uses TRBV29-1 and TRBJ2-5; D is undetermined. This CDR3 spans 12 amino acids. V was clipped by 0 bases and J by 5 bases, with 7 bases between them. Germline V gives CDR1 SQVTM, CDR2 ANQGSEA. Here the CDR3 DNA reads TGCAGCGTTGAAGAGGGTTTGGAGACCCAGTACTTC. This sequence encodes CSVEEGLETQYF.

The rearrangement uses TRBV6-1 and TRBJ2-1; the match to TRBD2 covers 7 bases. Germline V gene data show CDR1 as MNHNS and CDR2 as SASEGT. CDR3 length: 15 amino acids. The trim removed 5 bases at V and 4 bases at J, leaving 8 bases unmatched. The CDR3 coding sequence is TGTGCCAGCAGTCAACGGGGGGACCCTTACAATGAGCAGTTCTTC. Amino acid sequence: CASSQRGDPYNEQFF.

Comment on this clone: A read error may account for a junction end that differs from germline. The genes are TRBV27 and TRBJ1-1; D perhaps matches TRBD1 (5 bases). The CDR3 runs 13 residues. Germline-derived CDR1 and CDR2 are MNHEY and SMNVEV (reference sequence). The CDR3, as DNA: TGTGCCACCAGTCGGGGGGGGAACACTGAAGCTTTCTTT. Protein product: CATSRGGNTEAFF.

The chain recombines TRBV11-2 with TRBJ2-5; the match to TRBD2 covers 9 bases. This CDR3 comprises 16 residues. The V and J ends lost 0 bases and 4 bases, in that order; junction bases with no gene match: 6. Per germline, CDR1 SGHAT and CDR2 FQNNGV. CDR3 DNA: TGTGCCAGCAGCTTAGAATGGCGGGGGGGCCTAGAGACCCAGTACTTC. This gives the protein CASSLEWRGGLETQYF. Filled out from reference TRBV11-2 and TRBJ2-5, the complete variable domain reads EAGVAQSPRYKIIEKRQSVAFWCNPISGHATLYWYQQILGQGPKLLIQFQNNGVVDDSQLPKDRFSAERLKGVDSTLKIQPAKLEDSAVYLCASSLEWRGGLETQYFGPGTRLLVL.

The chain couples TRBV18 to TRBJ1-4; 9 bases agree with TRBD1. This CDR3 contains 15 residues. CDR1 is KGHSH, CDR2 LQKENI, per germline. J lost 7 bases, V lost 5 bases, and 8 bases had no gene match. The CDR3 nucleotides read TGTGCCAGCTCATCTACAGGGGGCGGTGGTGAAAAACTGTTTTTT. Encoded protein: CASSSTGGGGEKLFF.